This T cell receptor (beta chain) was captured by sequencing in a study of immune heterogeneity within non-small cell lung tumors. Comment on this clonotype: Given a much more abundant clone one base away, this may be a read error.

Looked up from germline, CDR1 is LNHNV and CDR2 is YYDKDF (reference sequence). V gave up 0 bases and J gave up 6 bases, with 16 bases separating them. This CDR3 is built from 16 residues. Template material comprised bulk tumor genomic DNA at 450 to 650 ng per sample. Multiple widely separated biopsies were taken from each primary tumor at surgery. Before undergoing curative surgery, patients had newly diagnosed non-small cell lung cancer that was untreated. Donors were newly diagnosed non-small cell lung cancer patients having surgery with curative intent. Amplification of TCR beta CDR3 was performed by multiplex PCR with 32 V and 13 J primers. TCRdb fed the multiplex PCR reads into MiXCR, producing one record per CDR3 protein. The table has under 13,000 distinct CDR3 sequences, roughly 30% seen once.

The J gene is TRBJ2-3, the V gene TRBV15; unclear D gene. The clonotype originates from a woman aged 45-65 years with non-small cell lung cancer. Sequenced sample: lung tumor tissue. The CDR3 spells CATSRDRPSNRDTQYF. Here the CDR3 DNA reads TGTGCCACCAGCAGAGATCGCCCCTCGAATCGGGATACGCAGTATTTT.